The clone carrying this T cell receptor beta chain occurred many times. The antigen remains unidentified. The CDR3 has 13 amino acids. Trimming shortened V by 5 bases and J by 4 bases, and 10 bases separated the two germline ends. CDR1 and CDR2 from the germline V gene are SGHTA and FQGTGA. The sample is drawn from a study of T-cell reconstitution after alpha-beta-depleted transplantation in children. Broader study findings: Several hundred expanded graft clones reportedly were the source of alpha-beta T cells about two months after transplant. It was newly produced T cells that mostly accounted for T-cell counts and diversity one year after transplant.

TCRbeta library preparation incorporated unique molecular identifiers. MiXCR, applied by TCRdb to the PCR reads, yields one record per CDR3 protein. The sample lists over 150,000 distinct CDR3 sequences, roughly 6.3% seen once, with roughly 4.8% in the top ten. The chain combines TRBV7-3 with TRBJ2-3; weak D call: TRBD2 (6 bases). The specimen comprised PBMCs, sampled before TCRalphabeta/CD19-depleted stem cell transplant. This sequence originates from a girl under three years old with combined immunodeficiency, due to receive a stem cell transplant. In nucleotides, the CDR3 is TGTGCCAGCAGCGAACTAGCCCCAGATACGCAGTATTTT. As protein: CASSELAPDTQYF.